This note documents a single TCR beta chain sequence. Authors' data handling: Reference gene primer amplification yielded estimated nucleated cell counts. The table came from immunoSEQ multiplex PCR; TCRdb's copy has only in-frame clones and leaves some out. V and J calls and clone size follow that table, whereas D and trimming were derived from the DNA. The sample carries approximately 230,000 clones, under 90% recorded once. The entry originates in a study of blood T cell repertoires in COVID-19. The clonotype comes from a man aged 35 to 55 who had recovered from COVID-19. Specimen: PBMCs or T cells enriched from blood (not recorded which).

The CDR3 DNA sequence: TGTGCCAGTAGCCTTATACAGGATTATAGCAATCAGCCCCAGCATTTT. This sequence encodes CASSLIQDYSNQPQHF. This sequence joins TRBV19 and TRBJ1-5, with a tentative D call TRBD1 (5 bases). CDR3 length: 16 residues. The V and J ends lost 6 bases and 0 bases respectively, with 15 bases between them. Germline V gene sequence: CDR1 LNHDA, CDR2 SQIVND (reference sequence).